The T cell receptor beta chain described here comes from a study of CD8 T cells in ankylosing spondylitis. Overall study findings and caveats: Matched ankylosing spondylitis synovial fluid reportedly showed significant enrichment of disease-linked clones. It appeared that ankylosing spondylitis blood was characterized by a TCR beta motif of several highly homologous variants. In synovial fluid and blood from reactive arthritis, some motif variants were previously reported.

This clonotype was found a few times. The antigen remains undetermined. In making TCR beta libraries, quantitative 5'-RACE with molecular barcodes was used. TCRdb fed the 5' RACE reads into MiXCR, producing one record per CDR3 protein. The sample holds about 420,000 distinct CDR3 sequences, 20% to 25% seen once. This CDR3 has 20 amino acids. The sequencing input was blood, either unsorted or a sorted T cell fraction (not recorded which). This chain connects TRBV21-1 to TRBJ2-4; whether TRBD1, the table's D call, matches the DNA was not checked. TRBV21-1 is reported as a pseudogene. The receptor was derived from a male donor with ankylosing spondylitis. DNA of the CDR3: TGTGCCAGCAGCAAAGAGGGGGCTAGTTCGCGACAGACTAACAAAAACATTCAGTACTTC. Translating it yields CASSKEGASSRQTNKNIQYF.